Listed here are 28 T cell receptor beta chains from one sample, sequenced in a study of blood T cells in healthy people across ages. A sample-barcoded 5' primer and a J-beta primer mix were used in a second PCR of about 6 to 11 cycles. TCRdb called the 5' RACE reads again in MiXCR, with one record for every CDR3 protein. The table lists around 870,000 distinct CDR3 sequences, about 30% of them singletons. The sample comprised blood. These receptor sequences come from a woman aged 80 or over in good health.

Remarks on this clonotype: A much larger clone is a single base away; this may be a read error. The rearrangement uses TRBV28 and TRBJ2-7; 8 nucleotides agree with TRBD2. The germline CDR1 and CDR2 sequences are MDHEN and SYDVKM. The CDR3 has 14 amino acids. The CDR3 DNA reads TGTGACAGCAAATTAGCGGGGCAAGCCTACGAGCAGTACTTC. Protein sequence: CDSKLAGQAYEQYF.

The CDR3 nucleotides read TGTGCCAGCAGCTTGGATCCGGGCACCTACAATAAGCAGTACTTC. Its translation: CASSLDPGTYNKQYF. The chain is built from TRBV5-4 and TRBJ2-7, with D hard to call. Germline lookup yields CDR1 SGHNT and CDR2 YYREEE (reference sequence). There are 15 residues in the CDR3. V was shortened by 0 bases and J by 8 bases, with 18 bases between the two germline ends.

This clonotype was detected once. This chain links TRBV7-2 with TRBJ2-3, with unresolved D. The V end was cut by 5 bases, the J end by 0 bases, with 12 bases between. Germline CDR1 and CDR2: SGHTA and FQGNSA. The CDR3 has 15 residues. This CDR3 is CASSLGRMSTDTQYF. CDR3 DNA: TGTGCCAGCAGCCTAGGACGGATGAGCACAGATACGCAGTATTTT. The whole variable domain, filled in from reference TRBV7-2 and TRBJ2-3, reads GAGVSQSPSNKVTEKGKDVELRCDPISGHTALYWYRQSLGQGLEFLIYFQGNSAPDKSGLPSDRFSAERTGGSVSTLTIQRTQQEDSAVYLCASSLGRMSTDTQYFGPGTRLTVL.

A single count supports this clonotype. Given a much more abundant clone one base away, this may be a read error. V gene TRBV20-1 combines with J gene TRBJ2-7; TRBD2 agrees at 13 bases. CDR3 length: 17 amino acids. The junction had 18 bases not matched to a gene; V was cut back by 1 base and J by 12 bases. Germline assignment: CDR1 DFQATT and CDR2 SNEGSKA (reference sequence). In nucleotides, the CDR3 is TGCAGTGCTAGAGTTGGACTAGCGGGGGCCAAAAGGGAGACCCGGTACTTC. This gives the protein CSARVGLAGAKRETRYF.

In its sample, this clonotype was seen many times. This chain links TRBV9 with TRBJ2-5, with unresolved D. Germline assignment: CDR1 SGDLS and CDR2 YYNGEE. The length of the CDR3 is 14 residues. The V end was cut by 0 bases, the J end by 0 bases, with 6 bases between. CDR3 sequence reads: CASSVAQYQETQYF. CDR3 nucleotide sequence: TGTGCCAGCAGCGTAGCTCAATACCAAGAGACCCAGTACTTC.

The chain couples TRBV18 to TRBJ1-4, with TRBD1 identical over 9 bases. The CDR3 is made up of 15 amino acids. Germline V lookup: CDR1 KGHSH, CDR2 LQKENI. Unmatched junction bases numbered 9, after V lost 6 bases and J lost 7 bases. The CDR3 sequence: CASSSGTGLVEKLFF. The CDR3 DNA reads TGTGCCAGCTCGTCCGGGACAGGGTTGGTTGAAAAACTGTTTTTT. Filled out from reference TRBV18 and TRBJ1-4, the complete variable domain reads NAGVMQNPRHLVRRRGQEARLRCSPMKGHSHVYWYRQLPEEGLKFMVYLQKENIIDESGMPKERFSAEFPKEGPSILRIQQVVRGDSAAYFCASSSGTGLVEKLFFGSGTQLSVL.

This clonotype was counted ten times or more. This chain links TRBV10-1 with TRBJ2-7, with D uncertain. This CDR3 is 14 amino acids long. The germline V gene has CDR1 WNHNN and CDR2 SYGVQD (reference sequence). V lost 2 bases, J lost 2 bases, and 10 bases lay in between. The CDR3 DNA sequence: TGCGCCAGCAGTGAGCGTGTAGGGCCCTACGAGCAGTACTTC. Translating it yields CASSERVGPYEQYF.

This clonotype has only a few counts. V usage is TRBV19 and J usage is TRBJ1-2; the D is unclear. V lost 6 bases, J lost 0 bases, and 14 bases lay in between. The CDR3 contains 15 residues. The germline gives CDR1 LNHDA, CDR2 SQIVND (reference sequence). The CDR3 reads CASSLPPGTNYGYTF. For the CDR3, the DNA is TGTGCCAGTAGCCTCCCCCCGGGTACTAACTATGGCTACACCTTC.

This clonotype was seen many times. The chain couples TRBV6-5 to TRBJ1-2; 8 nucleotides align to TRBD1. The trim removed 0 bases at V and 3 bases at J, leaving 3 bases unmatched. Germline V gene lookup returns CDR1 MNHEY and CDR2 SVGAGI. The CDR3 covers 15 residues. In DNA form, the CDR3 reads TGTGCCAGCAGTTACTCGACAGGGGAGGACTATGGCTACACCTTC. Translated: CASSYSTGEDYGYTF.

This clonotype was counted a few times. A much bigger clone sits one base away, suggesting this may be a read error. The CDR3 loop reads CASSSERDRGCQPQHF. CDR3 in DNA: TGTGCCAGCAGCTCAGAAAGGGACAGGGGGTGTCAGCCCCAGCATTTT. J is TRBJ1-5 and V is TRBV6-1; 11 bases align to TRBD1. Germline CDR1 MNHNS, CDR2 SASEGT. CDR3 size: 16 residues. J lost 6 bases, V lost 6 bases, and 10 bases had no gene match.

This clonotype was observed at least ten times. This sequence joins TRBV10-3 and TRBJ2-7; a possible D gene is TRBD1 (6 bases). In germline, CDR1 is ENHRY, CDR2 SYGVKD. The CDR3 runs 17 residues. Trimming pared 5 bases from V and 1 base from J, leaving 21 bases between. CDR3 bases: TGTGCCATCAGTAGCCAGAACCTAAGGACAGCTTCCTACGAGCAGTACTTC. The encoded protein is CAISSQNLRTASYEQYF.

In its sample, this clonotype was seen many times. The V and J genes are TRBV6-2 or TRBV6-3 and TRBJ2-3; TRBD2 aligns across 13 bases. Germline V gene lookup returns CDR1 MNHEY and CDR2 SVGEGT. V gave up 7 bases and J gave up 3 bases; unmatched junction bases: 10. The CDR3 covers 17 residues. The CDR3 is CASTKGLAGIRTDTQYF. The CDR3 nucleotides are TGTGCCAGCACCAAGGGACTAGCGGGGATAAGAACAGATACGCAGTATTTT.

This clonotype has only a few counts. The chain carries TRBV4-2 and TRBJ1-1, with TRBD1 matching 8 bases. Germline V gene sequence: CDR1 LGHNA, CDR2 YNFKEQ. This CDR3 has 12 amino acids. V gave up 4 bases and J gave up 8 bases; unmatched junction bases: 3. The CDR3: CASSLDRGEAFF. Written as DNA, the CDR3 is TGTGCCAGCAGCCTCGACAGGGGAGAAGCTTTCTTT.

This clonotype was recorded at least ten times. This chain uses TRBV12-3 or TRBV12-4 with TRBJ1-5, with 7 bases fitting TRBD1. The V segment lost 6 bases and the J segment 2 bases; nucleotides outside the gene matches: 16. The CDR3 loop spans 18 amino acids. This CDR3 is CASSSWRTGVEGNQPQHF. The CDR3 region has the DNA TGTGCCAGCAGCTCCTGGCGCACAGGGGTGGAGGGCAATCAGCCCCAGCATTTT.

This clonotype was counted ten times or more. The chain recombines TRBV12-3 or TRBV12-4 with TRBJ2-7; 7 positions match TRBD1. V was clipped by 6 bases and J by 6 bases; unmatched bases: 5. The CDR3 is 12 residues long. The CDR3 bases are TGTGCCAGCAGACCCCGGACAGGCGAGCAGTACTTC. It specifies CASRPRTGEQYF.

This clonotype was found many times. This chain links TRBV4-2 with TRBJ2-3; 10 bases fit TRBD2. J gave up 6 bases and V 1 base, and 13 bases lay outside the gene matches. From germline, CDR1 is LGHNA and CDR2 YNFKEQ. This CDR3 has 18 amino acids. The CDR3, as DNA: TGTGCCAGCAGCCAAGCGCTAGCGGGGGCCTACCAAGGGGATACGCAGTATTTT. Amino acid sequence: CASSQALAGAYQGDTQYF.

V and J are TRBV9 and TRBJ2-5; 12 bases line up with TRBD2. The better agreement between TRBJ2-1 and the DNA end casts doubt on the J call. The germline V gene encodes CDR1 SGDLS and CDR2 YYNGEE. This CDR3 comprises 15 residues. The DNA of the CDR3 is TGTGCCAGCAGCGGGACTAGCGGGGCTCAAGAGACCCAGTTCTTC. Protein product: CASSGTSGAQETQFF.

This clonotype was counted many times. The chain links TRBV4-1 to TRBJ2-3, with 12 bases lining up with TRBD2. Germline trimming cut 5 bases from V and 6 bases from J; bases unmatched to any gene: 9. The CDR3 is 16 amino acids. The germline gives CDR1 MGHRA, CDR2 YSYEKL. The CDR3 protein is CASSSRILAGGDTQYF. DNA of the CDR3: TGCGCCAGCAGCTCAAGGATCCTAGCGGGGGGGGATACGCAGTATTTT.

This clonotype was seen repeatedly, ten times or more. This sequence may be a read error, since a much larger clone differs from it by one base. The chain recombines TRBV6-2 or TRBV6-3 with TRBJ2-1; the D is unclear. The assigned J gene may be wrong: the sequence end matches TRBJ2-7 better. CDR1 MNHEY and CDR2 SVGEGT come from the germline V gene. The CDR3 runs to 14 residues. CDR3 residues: CASTTKRSYNEQYF. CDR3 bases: TGTGCCAGCACTACGAAAAGGTCCTACAATGAGCAGTACTTC.

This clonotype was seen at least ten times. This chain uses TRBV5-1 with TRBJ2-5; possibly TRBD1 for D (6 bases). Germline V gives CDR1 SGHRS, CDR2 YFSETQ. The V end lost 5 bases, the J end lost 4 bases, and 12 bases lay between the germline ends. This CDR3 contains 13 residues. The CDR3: CASSTDRLETQYF. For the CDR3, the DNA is TGCGCCAGCAGTACTGACAGGTTAGAGACCCAGTACTTC.

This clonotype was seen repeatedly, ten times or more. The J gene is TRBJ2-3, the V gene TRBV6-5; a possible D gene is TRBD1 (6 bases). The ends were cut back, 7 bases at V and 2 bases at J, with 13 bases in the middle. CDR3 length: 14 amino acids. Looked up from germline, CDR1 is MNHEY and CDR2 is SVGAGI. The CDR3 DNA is TGTGCCAGCAAAGACAGGCACTACACAGATACGCAGTATTTT. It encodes CASKDRHYTDTQYF.

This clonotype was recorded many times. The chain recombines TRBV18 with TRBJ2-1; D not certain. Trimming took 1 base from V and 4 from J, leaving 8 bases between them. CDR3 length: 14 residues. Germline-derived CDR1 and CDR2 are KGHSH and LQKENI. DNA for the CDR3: TGTGCCAGCTCACCACAGGGTCAGTACAATGAGCAGTTCTTC. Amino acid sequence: CASSPQGQYNEQFF. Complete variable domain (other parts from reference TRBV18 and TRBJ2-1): NAGVMQNPRHLVRRRGQEARLRCSPMKGHSHVYWYRQLPEEGLKFMVYLQKENIIDESGMPKERFSAEFPKEGPSILRIQQVVRGDSAAYFCASSPQGQYNEQFFGPGTRLTVL.

CDR3 sequence (DNA): TGTGCCAGCAGCCCAGTGCGGACAGGAGCCGGGGAGCTGTTTTTT. This translates into CASSPVRTGAGELFF. The chain is built from TRBV11-2 and TRBJ2-2; 7 bases are a match to TRBD1. CDR3 length: 15 residues. Germline assignment: CDR1 SGHAT and CDR2 FQNNGV. The ends lost 5 bases at V and 6 bases at J; junction bases unmatched: 9.

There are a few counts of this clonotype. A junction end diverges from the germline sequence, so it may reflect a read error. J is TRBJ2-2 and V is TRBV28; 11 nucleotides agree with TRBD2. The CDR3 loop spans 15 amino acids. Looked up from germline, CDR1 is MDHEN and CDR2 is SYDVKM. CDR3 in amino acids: CASSGGAGFRGELFF. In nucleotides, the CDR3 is TGCGCCAGTAGCGGGGGGGCTGGCTTCCGCGGGGAGCTGTTTTTT.

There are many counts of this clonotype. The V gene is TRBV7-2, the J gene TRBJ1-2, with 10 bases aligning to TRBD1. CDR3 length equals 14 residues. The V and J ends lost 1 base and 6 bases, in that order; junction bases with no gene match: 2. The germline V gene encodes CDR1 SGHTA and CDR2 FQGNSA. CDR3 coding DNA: TGTGCCAGCAGCTTAGTGGGGACAGGGGATGGCTACACCTTC. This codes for CASSLVGTGDGYTF. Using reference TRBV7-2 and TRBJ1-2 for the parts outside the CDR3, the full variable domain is GAGVSQSPSNKVTEKGKDVELRCDPISGHTALYWYRQSLGQGLEFLIYFQGNSAPDKSGLPSDRFSAERTGGSVSTLTIQRTQQEDSAVYLCASSLVGTGDGYTFGSGTRLTVV.

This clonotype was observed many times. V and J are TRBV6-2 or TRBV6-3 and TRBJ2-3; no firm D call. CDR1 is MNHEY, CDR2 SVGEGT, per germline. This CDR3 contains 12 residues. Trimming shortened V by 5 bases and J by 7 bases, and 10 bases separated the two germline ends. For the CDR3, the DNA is TGTGCCAGCAGTCCCGGAGCCCATACGCAGTATTTT. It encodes CASSPGAHTQYF.

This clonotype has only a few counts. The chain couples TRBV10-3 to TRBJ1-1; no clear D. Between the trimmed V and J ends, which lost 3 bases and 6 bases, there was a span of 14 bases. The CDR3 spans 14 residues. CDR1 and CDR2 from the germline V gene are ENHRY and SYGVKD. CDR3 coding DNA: TGTGCCATCAGTGAAGACCGCCTAGCCGCTGAAGCTTTCTTT. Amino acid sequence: CAISEDRLAAEAFF.

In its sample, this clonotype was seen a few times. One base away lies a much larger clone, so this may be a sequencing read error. The CDR3 spells CASSKDSSGANVRTF. CDR3 nucleotides: TGTGCCAGCAGTAAGGACAGCTCTGGGGCCAACGTCCGGACTTTC. The chain joins TRBV6-6 to TRBJ2-6; tentatively, D is TRBD1 (6 bases). Germline V gene lookup returns CDR1 MNHNY and CDR2 SVGAGI (reference sequence). The CDR3 has 15 amino acids.